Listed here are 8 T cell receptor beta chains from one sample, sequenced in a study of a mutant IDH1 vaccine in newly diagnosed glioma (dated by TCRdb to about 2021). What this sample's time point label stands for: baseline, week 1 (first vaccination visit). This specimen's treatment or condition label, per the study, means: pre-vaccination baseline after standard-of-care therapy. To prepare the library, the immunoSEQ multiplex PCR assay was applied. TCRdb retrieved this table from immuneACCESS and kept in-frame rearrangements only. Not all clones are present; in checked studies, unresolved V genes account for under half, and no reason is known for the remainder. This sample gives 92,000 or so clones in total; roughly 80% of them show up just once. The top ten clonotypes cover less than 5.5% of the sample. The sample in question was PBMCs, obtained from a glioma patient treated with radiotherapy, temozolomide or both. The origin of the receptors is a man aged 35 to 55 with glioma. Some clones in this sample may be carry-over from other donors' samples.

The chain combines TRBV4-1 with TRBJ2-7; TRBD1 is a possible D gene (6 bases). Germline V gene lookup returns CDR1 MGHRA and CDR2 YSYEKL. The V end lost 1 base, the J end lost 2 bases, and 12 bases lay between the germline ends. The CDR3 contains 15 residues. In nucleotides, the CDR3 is TGCGCCAGCAGCCAAGCCGGGACACCTACCTACGAGCAGTACTTC. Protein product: CASSQAGTPTYEQYF.

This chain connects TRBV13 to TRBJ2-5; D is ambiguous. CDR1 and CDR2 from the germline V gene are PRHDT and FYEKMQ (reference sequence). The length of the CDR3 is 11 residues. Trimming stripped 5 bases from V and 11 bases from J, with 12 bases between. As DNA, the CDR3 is TGTGCCAGCAGCGCCCGTGGTACTCAGTACTTC. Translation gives CASSARGTQYF.

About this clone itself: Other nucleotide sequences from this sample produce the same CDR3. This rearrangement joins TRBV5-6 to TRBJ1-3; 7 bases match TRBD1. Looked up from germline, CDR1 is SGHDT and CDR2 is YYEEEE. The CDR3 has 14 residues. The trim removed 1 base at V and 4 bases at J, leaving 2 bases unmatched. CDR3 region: CASSLTGAGNTIYF. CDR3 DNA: TGTGCCAGCAGCTTGACAGGGGCCGGAAACACCATATATTTT.

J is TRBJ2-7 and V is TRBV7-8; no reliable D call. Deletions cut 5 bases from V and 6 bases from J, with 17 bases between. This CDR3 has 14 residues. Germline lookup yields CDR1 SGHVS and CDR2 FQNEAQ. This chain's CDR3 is CASSALLPGSEQYF. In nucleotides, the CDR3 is TGTGCCAGCAGCGCCCTTTTACCAGGTAGCGAGCAGTACTTC.

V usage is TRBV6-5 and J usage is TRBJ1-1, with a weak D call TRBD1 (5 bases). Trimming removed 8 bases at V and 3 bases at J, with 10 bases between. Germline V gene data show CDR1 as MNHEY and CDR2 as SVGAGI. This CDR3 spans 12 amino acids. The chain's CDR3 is CASGGWDTEAFF. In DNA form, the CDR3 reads TGTGCCAGCGGGGGATGGGACACTGAAGCTTTCTTT.

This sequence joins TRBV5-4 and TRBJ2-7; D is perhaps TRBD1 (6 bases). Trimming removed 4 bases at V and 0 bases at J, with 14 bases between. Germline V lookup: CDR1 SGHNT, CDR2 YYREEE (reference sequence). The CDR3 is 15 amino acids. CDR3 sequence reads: CASSPRGGSSYEQYF. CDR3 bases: TGTGCCAGCAGCCCCCGAGGGGGAAGCTCCTACGAGCAGTACTTC.

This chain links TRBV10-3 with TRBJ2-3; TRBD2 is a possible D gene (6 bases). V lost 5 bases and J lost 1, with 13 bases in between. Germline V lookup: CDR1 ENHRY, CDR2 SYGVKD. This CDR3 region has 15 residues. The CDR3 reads CAISTPGLGTDTQYF. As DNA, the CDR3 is TGTGCCATCAGTACACCGGGACTCGGCACAGATACGCAGTATTTT.

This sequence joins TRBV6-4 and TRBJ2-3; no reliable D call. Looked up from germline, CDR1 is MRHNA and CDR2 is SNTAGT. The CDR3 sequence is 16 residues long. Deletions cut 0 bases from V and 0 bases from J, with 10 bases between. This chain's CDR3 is CASSDSSASSTDTQYF. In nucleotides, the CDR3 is TGTGCCAGCAGTGACTCCTCGGCCTCTAGCACAGATACGCAGTATTTT.